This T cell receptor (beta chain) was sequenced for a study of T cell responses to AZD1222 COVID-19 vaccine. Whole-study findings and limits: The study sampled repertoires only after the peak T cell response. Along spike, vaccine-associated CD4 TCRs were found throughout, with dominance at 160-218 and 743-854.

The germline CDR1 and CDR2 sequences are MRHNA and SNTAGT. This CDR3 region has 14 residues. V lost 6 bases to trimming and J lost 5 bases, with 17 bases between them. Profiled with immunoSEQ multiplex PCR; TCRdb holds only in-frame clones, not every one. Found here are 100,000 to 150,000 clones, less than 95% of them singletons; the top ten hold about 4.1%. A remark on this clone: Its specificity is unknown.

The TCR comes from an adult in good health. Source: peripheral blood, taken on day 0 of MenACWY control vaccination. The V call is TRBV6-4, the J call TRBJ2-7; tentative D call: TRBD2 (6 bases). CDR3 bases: TGTGCCAGCAGCCCCGCGGCAGGGAGGAACGAGCAGTACTTC. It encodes CASSPAAGRNEQYF.